Many counts were recorded for the clone carrying this T cell receptor beta chain. The data stem from a study of T cells in Graves' hyperthyroidism and ophthalmopathy. V dropped 4 bases and J dropped 5 bases, with 15 bases sitting between them. Germline-derived CDR1 and CDR2 are SGHKS and YYEKEE (reference sequence). CDR3 length: 15 residues. RNA transcripts yielded amplified TCR beta CDR3 regions. A set of HTBI primers served as the primers for a first-round RT-PCR of the TCR CDR3. TCRdb re-derived calls from the multiplex PCR reads in MiXCR, one entry per CDR3 protein. The table lists around 700,000 distinct CDR3 sequences, around 20% of them singletons, with about a sixth in the top ten. The sample, blood from the first hyperthyroidism diagnosis, precedes any ophthalmopathy symptoms.

The rearrangement joins TRBV5-5 to TRBJ2-2, with D unclear. Sequenced material: blood. This TCR was sampled from a woman between 50 and 59 years old with Graves' hyperthyroidism that later progressed to Graves' ophthalmopathy. The CDR3 loop is CASSRSSVGTGELFF. CDR3 DNA: TGTGCCAGCAGCCGCAGCAGCGTAGGGACCGGGGAGCTGTTTTTT. Full variable domain (missing parts from reference TRBV5-5 and TRBJ2-2): DAGVTQSPTHLIKTRGQQVTLRCSPISGHKSVSWYQQVLGQGPQFIFQYYEKEERGRGNFPDRFSARQFPNYSSELNVNALLLGDSALYLCASSRSSVGTGELFFGEGSRLTVL.